A selection of T cell receptor beta chains follows, all from one sample in a study of CD8+ T cells in alopecia areata. Clones were read by immunoSEQ multiplex PCR, and TCRdb kept only the in-frame ones, dropping some. The sample records 110,000 to 150,000 clones, nearly 55% being singletons. This specimen was CD8+ T cells sorted from blood, taken at week 4, from a patient treated with tofacitinib. These receptors all stem from a human donor with alopecia areata. Both conserved end residues are part of each CDR3. D genes are given only for firm matches. The size entry is marked missing in some rows and otherwise reads once, few, many or a size class.

v_gene: TRBV29-1; j_gene: TRBJ2-5; abundance: few; d_gene: .; CDR3aa: CSVIDSNQETQYF
v_gene: TRBV5-6; j_gene: TRBJ2-3; abundance: .; d_gene: .; CDR3aa: CASSNSGDTQYF
v_gene: TRBV30; j_gene: TRBJ1-2; abundance: once; d_gene: TRBD1; CDR3aa: CAWGSGGLYGYTF
v_gene: TRBV7-7; j_gene: TRBJ2-2; abundance: .; d_gene: TRBD1; CDR3aa: CASSLGQGLGAGELFF
v_gene: TRBV30; j_gene: TRBJ1-5; abundance: .; d_gene: .; CDR3aa: CAWSDDSYNQPQHF
v_gene: TRBV7-8; j_gene: TRBJ2-1; abundance: .; d_gene: .; CDR3aa: CASSLAEYNEQFF
v_gene: TRBV5-1; j_gene: TRBJ1-1; abundance: few; d_gene: TRBD1; CDR3aa: CASSLGQGADTEAFF
v_gene: TRBV5-1; j_gene: TRBJ2-1; abundance: .; d_gene: .; CDR3aa: CASSLGGLAYNEQFF
v_gene: TRBV9; j_gene: TRBJ1-2; abundance: few; d_gene: .; CDR3aa: CASSPTNVGRDGYTF
v_gene: TRBV7-9; j_gene: TRBJ1-1; abundance: .; d_gene: .; CDR3aa: CASIWGDGEAFF
v_gene: TRBV7-2; j_gene: TRBJ1-1; abundance: .; d_gene: .; CDR3aa: CASSEGTRNTEAFF
v_gene: TRBV7-9; j_gene: TRBJ1-1; abundance: .; d_gene: TRBD1; CDR3aa: CASSRQGGNTEAFF
v_gene: TRBV5-1; j_gene: TRBJ2-1; abundance: .; d_gene: .; CDR3aa: CASSLLTNEQFF
v_gene: TRBV27; j_gene: TRBJ1-1; abundance: .; d_gene: .; CDR3aa: CASSLYGVNTEAFF
v_gene: TRBV29-1; j_gene: TRBJ2-2; abundance: .; d_gene: .; CDR3aa: CSVLRAGELFF
v_gene: TRBV27; j_gene: TRBJ2-5; abundance: .; d_gene: .; CDR3aa: CASSLSLAGVWETQYF